Listed below are T cell receptor beta chains from one sample, sequenced in a study of blood T cell repertoires in COVID-19. Sequencing was performed with immunoSEQ multiplex PCR; in TCRdb, only in-frame clones are kept and a portion is missing. The sample comprises around 99,000 clones, 75% to 85% of which are singletons, and 15% to 20% rests with the top ten. Material for sequencing was peripheral blood. The receptors shown here come from a woman of 80 years or more with active or convalescent COVID-19. Both conserved end residues are part of each CDR3. The D gene is left open where the match is weak. Clone sizes are given selectively: once, few, many, or a class where the clone is expanded.

clone_size,v_call,cdr3_length,d_call,j_call,cdr3_nt,cdr3_aa
.,TRBV29-1,14,TRBD1,TRBJ1-1,TGCAGCGTTCACTCGACAGGGTGGAGCACTGAAGCTTTCTTT,CSVHSTGWSTEAFF
.,TRBV18,15,TRBD1,TRBJ2-7,TGTGCCAGCTCGCAGTCCGGGACAGGGACCTACGAGCAGTACTTC,CASSQSGTGTYEQYF
.,TRBV29-1,14,.,TRBJ1-1,TGCAGCGTTGAGGAGGGGGGGCTTTCCGCTGAAGCTTTCTTT,CSVEEGGLSAEAFF
.,TRBV4-3,17,TRBD2,TRBJ2-3,TGCGCCAGCAGCCAAGGTCGGAGCGGGAGTTTTCCAGATACGCAGTATTTT,CASSQGRSGSFPDTQYF
.,TRBV11-1,16,TRBD2,TRBJ2-7,TGTGCCAGCAGCTTATTAGGGACTAGCGCCTCCTACGAGCAGTACTTC,CASSLLGTSASYEQYF
.,TRBV5-4,13,TRBD1,TRBJ1-2,TGTGCCAGCAGCCCGGACAGGGAACGCGGCTACACCTTC,CASSPDRERGYTF
.,TRBV19,18,TRBD1,TRBJ1-5,TGTGCCAGTAGTCGCTATTCCGGGACAGGGATCGGCAATCAGCCCCAGCATTTT,CASSRYSGTGIGNQPQHF
.,TRBV5-1,12,.,TRBJ1-6,TGCGCCAGCGCGGCAGACGCTTCACCCCTCCACTTT,CASAADASPLHF
.,TRBV19,16,TRBD1,TRBJ2-3,TGTGCCAGTAGTATGGGAACAGGGGGGCTGACAGATACGCAGTATTTT,CASSMGTGGLTDTQYF
.,TRBV7-2,15,TRBD1,TRBJ2-1,TGTGCCAGCAGCTTGGTCGGGACAGGGTCGAATGAGCAGTTCTTC,CASSLVGTGSNEQFF
.,TRBV5-1,13,.,TRBJ2-2,TGTGCCAGCAGCTTGGGCGGCACCGGGGAGCTGTTTTTT,CASSLGGTGELFF
.,TRBV2,13,TRBD2,TRBJ2-1,TGTGCCAGCCTTAGCGGGAGGCACAATGAGCAGTTCTTC,CASLSGRHNEQFF
.,TRBV5-8,15,TRBD2,TRBJ2-3,TGTGCCAGCAGGGCCGGGACTAGCGGGACCGATACGCAGTATTTT,CASRAGTSGTDTQYF
.,TRBV6-2/TRBV6-3,15,.,TRBJ1-5,TGTGCCAGCAGTTACGAGGCGGGGAGAGGGAAGCCCCAGCATTTT,CASSYEAGRGKPQHF
.,TRBV19,16,TRBD1,TRBJ2-7,TGTGCCAGTAGTATAGGTTTTACAGGACAGGGCTACGAGCAGTACTTC,CASSIGFTGQGYEQYF
.,TRBV23-1,18,TRBD2,TRBJ2-3,TGCGCCAGCAGTCAGGACTCCTCAATGCGGGGGAGCACAGATACGCAGTATTTT,CASSQDSSMRGSTDTQYF
.,TRBV19,14,.,TRBJ2-5,TGTGCCAGTAGTATAAGGGGCTTCCAAGAGACCCAGTACTTC,CASSIRGFQETQYF
.,TRBV19,21,TRBD1,TRBJ1-5,TGTGCCAGTAAAGGGGGGCTTTCGGGACAGGGCCGGTTGTTGGCCAATCAGCCCCAGCATTTT,CASKGGLSGQGRLLANQPQHF
.,TRBV6-2/TRBV6-3,14,TRBD1,TRBJ2-1,TGTGCCAGCAGTTTGCAGGGGGCATACAATGAGCAGTTCTTC,CASSLQGAYNEQFF
.,TRBV5-5,14,.,TRBJ1-5,TGTGCCAGCAGTTCTGAAGGCGGGTACCAGCCCCAGCATTTT,CASSSEGGYQPQHF
once,TRBV7-9,13,.,TRBJ1-1,TGTGCCAGCAGCTTTCAGGGGAACACTGAAGCTTTCTTT,CASSFQGNTEAFF
.,TRBV2,14,.,TRBJ1-4,TGTGCCAGCAGTGTGGGTGTGAGGGATGAAAAACTGTTTTTT,CASSVGVRDEKLFF
.,TRBV19,17,.,TRBJ2-1,TGTGCCAGTAGTCTCCCCCATGATGCCCTGGGGCACAATGAGCAGTTCTTC,CASSLPHDALGHNEQFF
.,TRBV24-1,14,TRBD1,TRBJ2-2,TGTGCCACCAGTGATTTTCAGGGGGTCGGGGAGCTGTTTTTT,CATSDFQGVGELFF
.,TRBV13,14,TRBD1,TRBJ2-4,TGTGCCAGCAGCTTTTCAGGGGGCGGAAACATTCAGTACTTC,CASSFSGGGNIQYF
.,TRBV18,16,TRBD2,TRBJ2-2,TGTGCCAGCTCACACGGACTAGCGGAACTTACCGGGGAGCTGTTTTTT,CASSHGLAELTGELFF